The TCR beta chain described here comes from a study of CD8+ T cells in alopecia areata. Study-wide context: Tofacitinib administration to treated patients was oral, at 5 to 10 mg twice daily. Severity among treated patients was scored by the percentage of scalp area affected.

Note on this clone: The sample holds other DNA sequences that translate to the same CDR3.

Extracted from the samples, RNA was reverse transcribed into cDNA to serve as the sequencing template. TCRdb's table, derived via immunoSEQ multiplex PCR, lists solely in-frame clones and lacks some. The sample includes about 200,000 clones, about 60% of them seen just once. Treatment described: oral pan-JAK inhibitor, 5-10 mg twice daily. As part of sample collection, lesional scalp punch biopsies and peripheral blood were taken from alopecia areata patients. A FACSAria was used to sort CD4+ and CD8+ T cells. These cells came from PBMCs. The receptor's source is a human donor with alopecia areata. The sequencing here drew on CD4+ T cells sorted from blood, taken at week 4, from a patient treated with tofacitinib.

The DNA of the CDR3 is TGTGCCTGGAGTGTACGTGGGGAGACCCAGTACTTC. Protein: CAWSVRGETQYF. The V and J genes are TRBV30 and TRBJ2-5; D gene unclear. Germline V gene data show CDR1 as GTSNPN and CDR2 as SVGIG (reference sequence). The V end lost 0 bases, the J end lost 5 bases, and 7 bases lay between the germline ends. The CDR3 runs to 12 residues.